What follows are 21 T cell receptor beta chains derived from one specimen sequenced in a study of OX40 agonist ivuxolimab in advanced cancers. The protocol was immunoSEQ multiplex PCR, while the TCRdb copy is restricted to in-frame clones and leaves out a portion. The table records approximately 80,000 clones, approximately 92% of them present only once. The source was CD4+ or CD8+ T cells sorted from blood, collected in a trial of the OX40 agonist ivuxolimab. The receptors were gathered from an adult with an advanced solid tumor such as melanoma, head and neck, liver or kidney cancer.

This chain joins TRBV18 and TRBJ2-3, with TRBD1 identical over 7 bases. In germline, CDR1 is KGHSH, CDR2 LQKENI. The V gene end was trimmed by 6 bases and the J gene end by 2 bases; junction bases not matched to a gene: 5. The CDR3 sequence is 14 residues long. CDR3: CASSMTGPTDTQYF. The CDR3 DNA reads TGTGCCAGCTCTATGACAGGGCCCACAGATACGCAGTATTTT.

This chain links TRBV5-4 with TRBJ2-6, with D unclear. V lost 2 bases and J lost 9, with 12 bases in between. The CDR3 runs 14 residues. CDR1 and CDR2 (germline): SGHNT, YYREEE (reference sequence). This CDR3 reads CASSFGWAVNVLTF. In DNA, the CDR3 is TGTGCCAGCAGCTTCGGGTGGGCAGTCAACGTCCTGACTTTC.

This clone was picked up a small number of times. V usage is TRBV11-1 and J usage is TRBJ1-1; maybe TRBD1 (5 bases). V lost 6 bases to trimming and J lost 1 base, with 6 bases between them. The CDR3 is 12 amino acids. Per germline, CDR1 SGHAT and CDR2 FQDESV (reference sequence). The CDR3 here is CASRGENTEAFF. DNA for the CDR3: TGTGCCAGCAGGGGGGAGAACACTGAAGCTTTCTTT.

The gene calls are TRBV29-1 and TRBJ2-3, with 7 positions matching TRBD1. Trimming cost V 6 bases and J 3 bases; bases outside gene matches: 12. CDR1 and CDR2 (germline): SQVTM, ANQGSEA. The CDR3 loop spans 15 amino acids. CDR3 protein: CSVPRGMGWTDTQYF. The DNA of the CDR3 is TGCAGCGTGCCCAGGGGGATGGGTTGGACAGATACGCAGTATTTT.

The chain combines TRBV7-2 with TRBJ2-1; 10 bases map to TRBD1. The V gene end was trimmed by 5 bases and the J gene end by 4 bases; junction bases not matched to a gene: 5. The CDR3 is 15 residues long. CDR1 and CDR2 (germline): SGHTA, FQGNSA. CDR3 sequence (DNA): TGTGCCAGCAGCGGGACAGGGGATGGGTACAATGAGCAGTTCTTC. Encoded protein: CASSGTGDGYNEQFF.

CDR3 loop: CASRGTSFGTDTQYF. CDR3 coding DNA: TGTGCCAGCAGGGGGACTAGCTTTGGCACAGATACGCAGTATTTT. This rearrangement joins TRBV2 to TRBJ2-3; 9 bases line up with TRBD2. In germline, CDR1 is SNHLY, CDR2 FYNNEI. This CDR3 spans 15 amino acids. After removal of 6 bases from V and 1 base from J, the junction contained 5 bases not matched to a gene.

This chain links TRBV4-1 with TRBJ2-5, with D perhaps matching TRBD1 or TRBD2 (5 bases each). Germline V gene sequence: CDR1 MGHRA, CDR2 YSYEKL. This CDR3 has 14 amino acids. V gave up 0 bases and J gave up 4 bases, with 9 bases separating them. The chain's CDR3 is CASSQDFGGETQYF. The CDR3 DNA is TGCGCCAGCAGCCAAGATTTTGGGGGAGAGACCCAGTACTTC.

The rearrangement links TRBV18 to TRBJ2-7; 8 bases are shared with TRBD2. The CDR3 consists of 13 residues. Trimming at V came to 3 bases and at J to 6 bases, leaving 4 bases not matched to a gene. Germline V gives CDR1 KGHSH, CDR2 LQKENI. The CDR3 sequence is CASSPAGGGEQYF. CDR3 bases: TGTGCCAGCTCACCCGCGGGGGGTGGCGAGCAGTACTTC.

The chain recombines TRBV10-2 with TRBJ2-7, with TRBD1 matching over 7 bases. Germline-derived CDR1 and CDR2 are WSHSY and SAAADI. Trimming cost V 4 bases and J 3 bases; bases outside gene matches: 9. The CDR3 is made up of 15 amino acids. In nucleotides, the CDR3 is TGCGCCAGCAGTGGGGGATGGGGACAGATCTACGAGCAGTACGTC. This sequence encodes CASSGGWGQIYEQYV.

The chain links TRBV15 to TRBJ2-7; TRBD1 matches 7 bases. This CDR3 is 14 amino acids long. In germline, CDR1 is LNHNV, CDR2 YYDKDF (reference sequence). The ends lost 4 bases at V and 7 bases at J; junction bases unmatched: 10. The CDR3 region is CATSTLGQVGEQYV. The CDR3, as DNA: TGTGCCACCAGCACCCTTGGACAGGTCGGGGAGCAGTACGTC.

The chain is built from TRBV11-2 and TRBJ2-1, with D perhaps TRBD2 (5 bases). CDR1 SGHAT and CDR2 FQNNGV come from the germline V gene. V was pared by 4 bases and J by 7 bases, with 17 bases between. The CDR3 is made up of 15 amino acids. DNA of the CDR3: TGTGCCAGCAGCTCCCAGTCTACTACGGGGAATGAGCAGTTCTTC. Translated, it gives CASSSQSTTGNEQFF.

This clone was detected a few times. The chain carries TRBV28 and TRBJ1-2, with D hard to call. CDR3 length: 13 amino acids. Germline V CDR1 and CDR2: MDHEN, SYDVKM. The V and J ends lost 2 bases and 5 bases respectively, with 9 bases between them. As DNA, the CDR3 is TGTGCCAGCAGTTTAGGGTCGGAGTATGGCTACACCTTC. Translated: CASSLGSEYGYTF.

The chain is built from TRBV7-9 and TRBJ2-3; D unresolved. V was pared by 2 bases and J by 2 bases, with 11 bases between. From germline, CDR1 is SEHNR and CDR2 FQNEAQ (reference sequence). The CDR3 runs 15 residues. This CDR3 is CASSLLGLATDTQYF. DNA for the CDR3: TGTGCCAGCAGCTTACTCGGCTTGGCCACAGATACGCAGTATTTT.

The chain combines TRBV29-1 with TRBJ2-7; 7 bases fit TRBD2. The CDR3 is made up of 11 amino acids. With V trimmed by 7 bases and J by 7 bases, 7 bases remained unmatched. CDR1 SQVTM and CDR2 ANQGSEA come from the germline V gene. For the CDR3, the DNA is TGCAGCGGTCCGGGAGGACGGGAGCAGTACTTC. Translation: CSGPGGREQYF.

This chain uses TRBV5-1 with TRBJ1-1; no reliable D call. This CDR3 comprises 14 residues. V was pared by 1 base and J by 2 bases, with 9 bases between. Germline assignment: CDR1 SGHRS and CDR2 YFSETQ. The CDR3: CASSLSSSNTEAFF. DNA for the CDR3: TGCGCCAGCAGCTTGAGCAGTTCCAACACTGAAGCTTTCTTT.

The rearrangement joins TRBV6-5 to TRBJ1-1, with D possibly TRBD1 on 5 matching bases. With 1 base removed from V and 8 bases from J, the gap between germline ends came to 11 bases. This CDR3 has 13 residues. CDR1 and CDR2 (germline): MNHEY, SVGAGI. The CDR3, as DNA: TGTGCCAGCAGTTACTTCGGGGCTCCCGAAGCTTTCTTT. Translating gives CASSYFGAPEAFF.

CDR3 nucleotides: TGCGCCAGCAGCCAAGACAGGGGGCCAACCGGGGAGCTGTTTTTT. It is translated as CASSQDRGPTGELFF. The rearrangement joins TRBV4-1 to TRBJ2-2; TRBD1 matches 8 bases. The CDR3 loop spans 15 amino acids. V trimming: 0 bases; J trimming: 5 bases; junction bases outside the gene matches: 2. Germline V gives CDR1 MGHRA, CDR2 YSYEKL.

This clone was seen only a few times. The chain combines TRBV18 with TRBJ1-4; 7 bases are shared with TRBD1. Germline CDR1 reads KGHSH; CDR2 reads LQKENI. CDR3 length: 16 residues. After removal of 5 bases from V and 4 bases from J, the junction contained 10 bases not matched to a gene. Here the CDR3 reads CASSSDRAGYNEKLFF. The DNA for the CDR3 is TGTGCCAGCTCATCCGACAGGGCGGGTTATAATGAAAAACTGTTTTTT.

The V call is TRBV5-4, the J call TRBJ2-2, with TRBD1 identical over 9 bases. Germline V lookup: CDR1 SGHNT, CDR2 YYREEE (reference sequence). The CDR3 sequence is 15 residues long. V was clipped by 4 bases and J by 5 bases; unmatched bases: 6. In DNA form, the CDR3 reads TGTGCCAGCAGCCAAGGACAGGGGCTGACCGGGGAGCTGTTTTTT. The encoded protein is CASSQGQGLTGELFF.

This clone was detected once. The rearrangement links TRBV4-2 to TRBJ2-7, with D perhaps TRBD2 (6 bases). The germline V gene has CDR1 LGHNA and CDR2 YNFKEQ. The CDR3 totals 15 residues. Deletions cut 1 base from V and 4 bases from J, with 14 bases between. The CDR3 nucleotides are TGTGCCAGCAGCCAAGTACCAACTAGCTCTTACGAGCAGTACTTC. The encoded protein is CASSQVPTSSYEQYF.

The chain links TRBV19 to TRBJ1-2; D gene uncertain. The V gene's germline CDR1 is LNHDA and CDR2 SQIVND (reference sequence). This CDR3 has 13 residues. The V and J ends lost 3 bases and 4 bases respectively, with 9 bases between them. The CDR3 coding sequence is TGTGCCAGTAGTATGGACGGGAGCTATGGCTACACCTTC. It codes for CASSMDGSYGYTF.